Listed below are T cell receptor beta chains from one sample, sequenced in a study of T-cell memory formation after mild COVID-19. TCRdb reprocessed the 5' RACE reads via MiXCR and lists one record per CDR3 protein. This sample has 150,000 to 200,000 distinct CDR3 sequences, with around 10% found just once. Sequences were obtained from PBMCs or a T cell subset sorted from them (not recorded which). Source of these receptors: a man younger than 35 who had mild COVID-19 (a few samples of this study predate the infection). Cell type and time point are not known. Both conserved end residues are part of each CDR3. D genes are given only for firm matches. Not all rows give a size; the values are once, few, many and, for expanded clones, a class.

v_gene: TRBV7-2; d_gene: .; abundance: many; j_gene: TRBJ2-3; len: 13; CDR3aa: CASSYAGSKTQYF; CDR3nt: TGTGCCAGCAGCTATGCGGGCTCGAAAACGCAGTATTTT
v_gene: TRBV7-8; d_gene: .; abundance: few; j_gene: TRBJ1-4; len: 16; CDR3aa: CASSLNSPQDNEKLFF; CDR3nt: TGTGCCAGCAGCTTAAATTCCCCACAGGATAATGAAAAACTGTTTTTT
v_gene: TRBV19; d_gene: .; abundance: few; j_gene: TRBJ1-5; len: 13; CDR3aa: CASSIWRAGPQHF; CDR3nt: TGTGCCAGTAGTATTTGGCGGGCGGGGCCCCAGCATTTT
v_gene: TRBV12-3/TRBV12-4; d_gene: .; abundance: .; j_gene: TRBJ1-5; len: 13; CDR3aa: CASSSGRRQPQHF; CDR3nt: TGTGCCAGCAGTTCGGGTCGACGACAGCCCCAGCATTTT
v_gene: TRBV7-2; d_gene: .; abundance: few; j_gene: TRBJ2-5; len: 12; CDR3aa: CASSPVLKTQYF; CDR3nt: TGTGCCAGCAGCCCAGTCCTGAAGACCCAGTACTTC
v_gene: TRBV7-2; d_gene: TRBD1; abundance: medium-sized; j_gene: TRBJ2-3; len: 13; CDR3aa: CASSSTGSDTQYF; CDR3nt: TGTGCCAGCAGCTCGACAGGGTCAGATACGCAGTATTTT
v_gene: TRBV6-6; d_gene: TRBD1; abundance: few; j_gene: TRBJ1-2; len: 15; CDR3aa: CASSHPTGTMKGYTF; CDR3nt: TGTGCCAGCAGTCATCCGACAGGGACCATGAAGGGCTACACCTTC
v_gene: TRBV11-2; d_gene: TRBD1; abundance: few; j_gene: TRBJ1-4; len: 16; CDR3aa: CASSFYGQASNEKLFF; CDR3nt: TGTGCCAGCAGCTTTTACGGACAGGCCTCTAATGAAAAACTGTTTTTT
v_gene: TRBV4-2; d_gene: .; abundance: few; j_gene: TRBJ1-3; len: 17; CDR3aa: CASSQEGGGPSGNTIYF; CDR3nt: TGTGCCAGCAGCCAAGAAGGTGGGGGGCCCTCTGGAAACACCATATATTTT
v_gene: TRBV25-1; d_gene: .; abundance: .; j_gene: TRBJ2-6; len: 18; CDR3aa: CASSEYAQGGSGANVLTF; CDR3nt: TGTGCCAGCAGTGAATATGCCCAGGGGGGTTCTGGGGCCAACGTCCTGACTTTC
v_gene: TRBV12-3/TRBV12-4; d_gene: .; abundance: .; j_gene: TRBJ1-2; len: 14; CDR3aa: CASSFRGRNYGYTF; CDR3nt: TGTGCCAGCAGTTTCCGGGGGCGGAACTATGGCTACACCTTC
v_gene: TRBV20-1; d_gene: .; abundance: few; j_gene: TRBJ1-2; len: 11; CDR3aa: CSARPGDGYTF; CDR3nt: TGCAGTGCCAGACCAGGGGACGGCTACACCTTC
v_gene: TRBV12-2; d_gene: .; abundance: .; j_gene: TRBJ1-6; len: 17; CDR3aa: CASRLGGPTGDGSPLHF; CDR3nt: TGTGCAAGTCGCTTAGGCGGACCCACAGGGGATGGATCACCCCTCCACTTT
v_gene: TRBV12-3/TRBV12-4; d_gene: .; abundance: many; j_gene: TRBJ2-7; len: 12; CDR3aa: CASTSPEREQYF; CDR3nt: TGTGCCAGCACCAGCCCGGAGAGAGAGCAGTACTTC
v_gene: TRBV9; d_gene: .; abundance: .; j_gene: TRBJ2-7; len: 16; CDR3aa: CASSVEPQFGSGEQYF; CDR3nt: TGTGCCAGCAGCGTAGAACCCCAGTTTGGGTCAGGAGAGCAGTACTTC
v_gene: TRBV29-1; d_gene: .; abundance: .; j_gene: TRBJ1-5; len: 14; CDR3aa: CSASIGNSNQPQHF; CDR3nt: TGCAGCGCTAGTATTGGAAATAGCAATCAGCCCCAGCATTTT
v_gene: TRBV12-3/TRBV12-4; d_gene: .; abundance: few; j_gene: TRBJ1-2; len: 13; CDR3aa: CASSLGHPYGYTF; CDR3nt: TGTGCCAGCAGTTTAGGCCATCCCTATGGCTACACCTTC
v_gene: TRBV12-3/TRBV12-4; d_gene: TRBD1; abundance: many; j_gene: TRBJ2-2; len: 14; CDR3aa: CASSLDRFTGELFF; CDR3nt: TGTGCCAGCAGTTTGGACAGGTTCACCGGGGAGCTGTTTTTT
v_gene: TRBV6-6; d_gene: .; abundance: .; j_gene: TRBJ1-1; len: 16; CDR3aa: CASSYPVYRDGTEAFF; CDR3nt: TGTGCCAGCAGTTACCCAGTTTACAGGGATGGCACTGAAGCTTTCTTT
v_gene: TRBV20-1; d_gene: TRBD1; abundance: many; j_gene: TRBJ1-1; len: 14; CDR3aa: CSAGDRAVDTEAFF; CDR3nt: TGCAGTGCTGGGGACAGGGCCGTTGACACTGAAGCTTTCTTT
v_gene: TRBV4-1; d_gene: .; abundance: few; j_gene: TRBJ2-3; len: 16; CDR3aa: CASSQETYPSTDTQYF; CDR3nt: TGCGCCAGCAGCCAAGAGACATACCCCAGCACAGATACGCAGTATTTT
v_gene: TRBV15; d_gene: .; abundance: many; j_gene: TRBJ2-3; len: 15; CDR3aa: CATSRDRQRADTQYF; CDR3nt: TGTGCCACCAGCAGAGATAGACAACGAGCAGATACGCAGTATTTT
v_gene: TRBV20-1; d_gene: .; abundance: .; j_gene: TRBJ1-5; len: 12; CDR3aa: CSDRESNQPQHF; CDR3nt: TGCAGTGATAGAGAGAGCAATCAGCCCCAGCATTTT
v_gene: TRBV5-1; d_gene: .; abundance: .; j_gene: TRBJ1-1; len: 16; CDR3aa: CASRLGQQGMNTEAFF; CDR3nt: TGCGCCAGCAGGTTGGGACAACAGGGCATGAACACTGAAGCTTTCTTT
v_gene: TRBV24-1; d_gene: .; abundance: .; j_gene: TRBJ1-2; len: 14; CDR3aa: CATSERQQNYGYTF; CDR3nt: TGTGCCACCAGTGAACGACAGCAAAACTATGGCTACACCTTC
v_gene: TRBV7-9; d_gene: .; abundance: few; j_gene: TRBJ1-2; len: 13; CDR3aa: CASSLDAGYGYTF; CDR3nt: TGTGCCAGCAGCTTAGACGCAGGGTATGGCTACACCTTC
v_gene: TRBV2; d_gene: .; abundance: .; j_gene: TRBJ1-4; len: 16; CDR3aa: CATSRRGTGSSEKLFF; CDR3nt: TGTGCCACCTCTCGAAGGGGGACCGGATCTTCAGAAAAACTGTTTTTT
v_gene: TRBV4-1; d_gene: .; abundance: few; j_gene: TRBJ1-2; len: 13; CDR3aa: CASSQDTSYGYTF; CDR3nt: TGCGCCAGCAGCCAAGATACGTCCTATGGCTACACCTTC
v_gene: TRBV6-2/TRBV6-3; d_gene: .; abundance: .; j_gene: TRBJ1-1; len: 16; CDR3aa: CASSYYMGSENTEAFF; CDR3nt: TGTGCCAGCAGTTACTATATGGGCAGCGAGAACACTGAAGCTTTCTTT
v_gene: TRBV7-7; d_gene: .; abundance: few; j_gene: TRBJ2-7; len: 15; CDR3aa: CASSPLRQTGAEQYF; CDR3nt: TGTGCCAGCAGCCCCCTGAGACAGACTGGGGCGGAGCAGTACTTC
v_gene: TRBV12-3/TRBV12-4; d_gene: TRBD1; abundance: few; j_gene: TRBJ1-4; len: 12; CDR3aa: CASSPRNRGVFF; CDR3nt: TGTGCCAGCAGTCCTCGTAACAGGGGTGTCTTTTTT
v_gene: TRBV7-2; d_gene: .; abundance: few; j_gene: TRBJ1-5; len: 15; CDR3aa: CASSPQLARNQPQHF; CDR3nt: TGTGCCAGCAGCCCCCAGCTAGCGCGCAATCAGCCCCAGCATTTT
v_gene: TRBV19; d_gene: .; abundance: .; j_gene: TRBJ2-2; len: 16; CDR3aa: CASSTITNTNTGELFF; CDR3nt: TGTGCCAGTAGTACCATTACAAACACGAACACCGGGGAGCTGTTTTTT
v_gene: TRBV2; d_gene: TRBD2; abundance: .; j_gene: TRBJ2-3; len: 14; CDR3aa: CASRQLAGTDTQYF; CDR3nt: TGTGCCAGCAGACAACTAGCGGGCACAGATACGCAGTATTTT
v_gene: TRBV7-2; d_gene: .; abundance: .; j_gene: TRBJ1-4; len: 14; CDR3aa: CASSQRGAGEKLFF; CDR3nt: TGTGCCAGCAGCCAAAGGGGCGCAGGTGAAAAACTGTTTTTT
v_gene: TRBV12-3/TRBV12-4; d_gene: .; abundance: .; j_gene: TRBJ1-1; len: 11; CDR3aa: CASRFTVEAFF; CDR3nt: TGTGCCAGCAGGTTCACAGTTGAAGCTTTCTTT
v_gene: TRBV5-4; d_gene: TRBD1; abundance: many; j_gene: TRBJ2-1; len: 13; CDR3aa: CASSWYGQGIPFF; CDR3nt: TGTGCCAGCAGCTGGTACGGACAGGGTATCCCGTTCTTC
v_gene: TRBV7-8; d_gene: .; abundance: few; j_gene: TRBJ2-3; len: 16; CDR3aa: CASSLQGGRFTDTQYF; CDR3nt: TGTGCCAGCAGCCTTCAGGGGGGCCGATTCACAGATACGCAGTATTTT
v_gene: TRBV24-1; d_gene: .; abundance: few; j_gene: TRBJ2-3; len: 16; CDR3aa: CATSDSGAVFTDTQYF; CDR3nt: TGTGCCACCAGTGATTCAGGGGCCGTATTCACAGATACGCAGTATTTT
v_gene: TRBV7-9; d_gene: .; abundance: few; j_gene: TRBJ1-6; len: 15; CDR3aa: CASSLDRVNNSPLHF; CDR3nt: TGTGCCAGCAGCTTAGACAGGGTTAATAATTCACCCCTCCACTTT
v_gene: TRBV9; d_gene: .; abundance: .; j_gene: TRBJ2-3; len: 15; CDR3aa: CASSAAVGGTDTQYF; CDR3nt: TGTGCCAGCAGCGCCGCCGTTGGTGGCACAGATACGCAGTATTTT
v_gene: TRBV6-2/TRBV6-3; d_gene: TRBD1; abundance: many; j_gene: TRBJ2-5; len: 12; CDR3aa: CASGDRQETQYF; CDR3nt: TGTGCCAGCGGGGACAGGCAAGAGACCCAGTACTTC
v_gene: TRBV7-2; d_gene: .; abundance: few; j_gene: TRBJ1-6; len: 15; CDR3aa: CASSLAGRGISPLHF; CDR3nt: TGTGCCAGCAGCTTAGCTGGGCGAGGGATTTCACCCCTCCACTTT
v_gene: TRBV5-1; d_gene: .; abundance: many; j_gene: TRBJ2-5; len: 12; CDR3aa: CASSEIWETQYF; CDR3nt: TGCGCCAGCAGCGAAATTTGGGAGACCCAGTACTTC
v_gene: TRBV11-1; d_gene: TRBD2; abundance: few; j_gene: TRBJ2-1; len: 14; CDR3aa: CASSPRGIYNEQFF; CDR3nt: TGTGCCAGCAGCCCGCGGGGGATATACAATGAGCAGTTCTTC
v_gene: TRBV5-1; d_gene: TRBD2; abundance: few; j_gene: TRBJ2-3; len: 17; CDR3aa: CASSLKPLAGPEDTQYF; CDR3nt: TGCGCCAGCAGCCTAAAACCCCTAGCGGGGCCCGAGGATACGCAGTATTTT
v_gene: TRBV25-1; d_gene: .; abundance: .; j_gene: TRBJ2-5; len: 14; CDR3aa: CASSVAGGLETQYF; CDR3nt: TGTGCCAGCAGTGTGGCAGGCGGATTGGAGACCCAGTACTTC